Listed below are T cell receptor beta chains from one sample, sequenced in a study of post-analysis software for immune sequencing data. Via MiXCR, TCRdb re-called the PCR reads, giving one row per CDR3 protein. Here the sample spans roughly 870,000 distinct CDR3 sequences, 53% being singletons. Sequencing was performed on blood. The source of these receptors is a girl between 10 and 17 years old with multiple sclerosis. The CDR3 runs from the conserved cysteine through the conserved F or W. Fields, in order: J gene, D gene, clone size, V gene, CDR3 DNA, CDR3 protein. D genes are given only for firm matches. Part of the rows lack a size; the others show once, few, many or a class for expanded clones.

TRBJ2-5 | . | few | TRBV5-1 | TGCGCCAGCAGCTTGCTGGGCGGCTTTAAGGGGTCCCCTCAGACCCAGTACTTC | CASSLLGGFKGSPQTQYF
TRBJ2-1 | . | . | TRBV7-3 | TGTGCCAGCAGCTTATTCGGAGAGTTCGGTTCCAATGAGCAGTTCTTC | CASSLFGEFGSNEQFF
TRBJ1-1 | . | . | TRBV5-5 | TGTGCCAGCAGAGTAGACCAGGTCACTGAAGCTTTCTTT | CASRVDQVTEAFF
TRBJ1-6 | . | few | TRBV7-2 | TGTGCCAGCACCGCCCATTGGCAGGGGAGTTCACCCCTCCACTTT | CASTAHWQGSSPLHF
TRBJ1-2 | . | few | TRBV29-1 | TGCAGCGTTGTGGGGGCCTTCTCCTCCACCTTC | CSVVGAFSSTF
TRBJ2-7 | . | . | TRBV15 | TGTGCCACCAGCAGGCTCTGGTCCAACGAGCAGTACTTC | CATSRLWSNEQYF
TRBJ2-7 | . | few | TRBV7-6 | TGTGCCAGCAGCTTAGGGTCAGACGAGCAGTACTTC | CASSLGSDEQYF
TRBJ2-3 | TRBD2 | . | TRBV7-2 | TGTGCCAGCAGCTTAGCCCCTAGCGGGGCGTTGACAGATACGCAGTATTTT | CASSLAPSGALTDTQYF
TRBJ2-7 | . | . | TRBV20-1 | TGCAGTGCTAGAGATTCGCGCGAGCAGTACTTC | CSARDSREQYF
TRBJ2-7 | . | . | TRBV20-1 | TGCAGTGCGACCGGCGGGCCCTCCTCCTACGAGCAGTACTTC | CSATGGPSSYEQYF
TRBJ2-5 | TRBD1 | . | TRBV2 | TGTGCCAGCAGGACAGGGGGAACTGTGGAGACCCAGTACTTC | CASRTGGTVETQYF
TRBJ1-1 | . | . | TRBV2 | TGTGCCAGCAGTGATATAGGAGGGGGTTTGAACACTGAAGCTTTCTTT | CASSDIGGGLNTEAFF
TRBJ2-7 | TRBD2 | few | TRBV6-2/TRBV6-3 | TGTGCCAGCAGTTATGGGCTAGCGGCCCCCTACGAGCAGTACTTC | CASSYGLAAPYEQYF
TRBJ2-3 | TRBD2 | . | TRBV4-1 | TGCGCCAGCAGCCAACGACTAGCGGTCACAGATACGCAGTATTTT | CASSQRLAVTDTQYF
TRBJ2-1 | TRBD1 | . | TRBV7-3 | TGTGCCAGCAGCTCAAGACCGGGACAGGGGAGCGATGAGCAGTTCTTC | CASSSRPGQGSDEQFF
TRBJ2-7 | . | few | TRBV29-1 | TGCAGCGGGTCGGAGGCTGAAACCTACGAGCAGTACTTC | CSGSEAETYEQYF
TRBJ2-7 | . | few | TRBV5-1 | TGCGCCAGCAGCCCCTTGAGGTTCGGACAAACATACGAGCAGTACTTC | CASSPLRFGQTYEQYF
TRBJ2-3 | . | once | TRBV15 | TGTGCCACCAGCAGAGGGAGGCTCGGGGAAGAAGATACGCAGTATTTT | CATSRGRLGEEDTQYF
TRBJ1-1 | . | few | TRBV29-1 | TGCAGCGTGGGCCCCTCGGGGGGGGCTTCCACTGAAGCTTTCTTT | CSVGPSGGASTEAFF
TRBJ2-1 | TRBD1 | few | TRBV5-1 | TGCGCCAGCAGCTTCCGGGACAGGGGTTACAATGAGCAGTTCTTC | CASSFRDRGYNEQFF